This T cell receptor beta chain was retrieved from a study of blood T cell repertoires in COVID-19. About the study: From the United States, Italy and Spain came samples of acute and convalescent COVID-19. Nucleic acid was either cDNA or gDNA, and it came from T cells, B-cell-depleted T cells, or PBMCs.

Germline CDR1 SNHLY, CDR2 FYNNEI. The V and J ends lost 4 bases and 7 bases, in that order; junction bases with no gene match: 7. The CDR3 covers 14 residues. Original processing methods: Amplifying reference gene primers gave estimates of nucleated cell counts. Using immunoSEQ multiplex PCR, the repertoire was profiled, and TCRdb retains in-frame clones only, with some absent. V, J and clone size reflect that table, while D and trimming were determined from the DNA. Of fewer than 350,000 clones listed, roughly 91% are singletons. The chain recombines TRBV2 with TRBJ1-5; 7 nucleotides match TRBD1. The sample was peripheral blood. The TCR sequence derives from a man in his forties with acute or convalescent COVID-19. The CDR3 protein is CASSGTGGWQPQHF. CDR3 in DNA: TGTGCCAGCAGTGGGACAGGAGGGTGGCAGCCCCAGCATTTT.